A single sample is the source of the 7 T cell receptor beta chains below, sequenced in a study of T-cell reconstitution after alpha-beta-depleted transplantation in children (dated by TCRdb to about 2016). The treatment or condition label here, explained by the study, means: allogeneic hematopoietic cell transplantation with graft depleted of TCRalphabeta T cells and CD19 B cells. Library prep was done by PCR. Sequenced on an Illumina HiSeq 2500. To normalize quantification of the TCRbeta repertoire, the TCR libraries were built with molecular barcoding that relied on unique molecular identifiers. TCRdb reran the public reads through fastp at Q25 and MiXCR, keeping productive beta chains. Each entry merges the rows of one CDR3 protein and shows their most common DNA and genes. This sample lists about 980,000 distinct CDR3 sequences; under 30% were detected once. The top ten constitute over 25% of the sample.

Sequencing used PBMCs, mostly from graft donor cells, obtained 360 days after TCRalphabeta/CD19-depleted stem cell transplant. Every receptor here comes from a boy less than two years old who had a stem cell transplant for SCID, so the T cells may come from the graft donor.

This clonotype turned up a few times. J is TRBJ1-2 and V is TRBV6-1; D gene unclear. This CDR3 contains 14 residues. The ends were cut back, 6 bases at V and 8 bases at J, with 19 bases in the middle. Germline-derived CDR1 and CDR2 are MNHNS and SASEGT. The chain's CDR3 is CASSNNASRSGYTF. The CDR3 DNA sequence: TGTGCCAGCAGCAACAACGCTAGCAGGTCCGGCTACACCTTC.

This clonotype was recorded a few times. The genes are TRBV2 and TRBJ1-4; weak D call: TRBD1 (5 bases). CDR3 length: 12 residues. Trimming left V 6 bases short and J 5 bases short, with 7 bases between. Germline V lookup: CDR1 SNHLY, CDR2 FYNNEI. The CDR3 protein is CASRDRNEKLFF. CDR3 DNA sequence: TGTGCCAGCAGAGACAGAAATGAAAAACTGTTTTTT.

The rearrangement joins TRBV5-1 to TRBJ1-2; 7 bases line up with TRBD1. Germline V CDR1 and CDR2: SGHRS, YFSETQ. V dropped 4 bases and J dropped 8; count of bases not matched to a gene: 11. The CDR3 has 14 amino acids. CDR3: CASSPTGQDRGYTF. Written as DNA, the CDR3 is TGCGCCAGCAGCCCGACCGGACAGGATCGGGGCTACACCTTC. The full variable domain, completed using reference TRBV5-1 and TRBJ1-2, is KAGVTQTPRYLIKTRGQQVTLSCSPISGHRSVSWYQQTPGQGLQFLFEYFSETQRNKGNFPGRFSGRQFSNSRSEMNVSTLELGDSALYLCASSPTGQDRGYTFGSGTRLTVV.

The chain carries TRBV29-1 and TRBJ1-1; D possibly corresponds to TRBD1 (6 bases). From germline, CDR1 is SQVTM and CDR2 ANQGSEA. Trimming removed 7 bases from V and 5 bases from J, with 20 bases in between. The CDR3 consists of 14 residues. The CDR3 spells CSAHPYRGGTEAFF. The CDR3 coding sequence is TGCAGCGCCCATCCATACAGAGGGGGGACTGAAGCTTTCTTT.

This clonotype has more than one count but fewer than ten. The chain couples TRBV7-2 to TRBJ2-7; D remains unclear. CDR1 SGHTA and CDR2 FQGNSA come from the germline V gene. Trimming pared 4 bases from V and 7 bases from J, leaving 11 bases between. The CDR3 spans 12 residues. CDR3 nucleotide sequence: TGTGCCAGCAGCTCCCCCCAGCCAGAGCAGTACTTC. It specifies CASSSPQPEQYF.

The chain has TRBV3-1 and TRBJ1-4; D remains ambiguous. Germline lookup yields CDR1 LGHDT and CDR2 YNNKEL (reference sequence). With 1 base removed from V and 7 bases from J, the gap between germline ends came to 4 bases. The CDR3 length is 12 residues. CDR3 protein: CASSQVAEKLFF. CDR3 nucleotides: TGTGCCAGCAGCCAAGTGGCTGAAAAACTGTTTTTT.

V and J are TRBV7-2 and TRBJ2-3; no clear D. V was clipped by 3 bases and J by 7 bases, with 8 bases between them. The germline V gene has CDR1 SGHTA and CDR2 FQGNSA. The CDR3 is made up of 12 amino acids. The CDR3: CASSFVTNTQYF. CDR3 nucleotides: TGTGCCAGCAGCTTTGTGACGAATACGCAGTATTTT.